The rows below give T cell receptor beta chains drawn from one sample of a study of blood T cell repertoires in COVID-19. Some clones are missing from TCRdb's copy, which holds only in-frame ones; the method was immunoSEQ multiplex PCR. The sample consists of under 150,000 clones, around three quarters of them appearing once. Sequencing was carried out using peripheral blood. These receptors were taken from a woman of 80 years or more with acute or convalescent COVID-19. The conserved cysteine and the conserved F or W are not part of the CDR3 here.

V gene	J gene	CDR3 protein
TRBV5-8	TRBJ1-1	ASSLLSVWARGEAF
TRBV30	TRBJ1-5	AWSNGLGNQPQH
TRBV7-2	TRBJ1-6	ASSLSETGYNSPLH
TRBV5-4	TRBJ2-5	ASSLAGQGAKETQY
TRBV2	TRBJ1-5	ASSLLLITGGRQPQH
TRBV3-1/TRBV3-2	TRBJ2-1	ASSLPGSSYNEQF
TRBV16	TRBJ1-2	ASKTGVVDGYT
TRBV5-8	TRBJ2-5	ASSFSSRETQY
TRBV19	TRBJ1-5	ASRPDRNSNQPQH
TRBV18	TRBJ2-1	ASSRDRVSGRNNEQF
TRBV7-2	TRBJ1-4	ASSPQTGTNEKLF
TRBV7-2	TRBJ2-2	ASSLTRGGELF
TRBV18	TRBJ2-1	ASSRDRAYNEQF
TRBV6-2/TRBV6-3	TRBJ2-1	ASSPGLAGAGEQF
TRBV3-1/TRBV3-2	TRBJ2-5	ASSLSTGIETQY
TRBV2	TRBJ2-7	ASSDATGVSEQY
TRBV19	TRBJ2-1	ASTKGGTGTPEYNEQF
TRBV5-5	TRBJ1-3	ASSLVQVGNTIY
TRBV5-6	TRBJ1-2	ASSPGTGVGYT
TRBV7-2	TRBJ1-1	ASSPRTRSTEAF
TRBV30	TRBJ1-1	AWSVQGIDNTEAF
TRBV3-1/TRBV3-2	TRBJ2-7	ASSQGPGQYYEQY
TRBV27	TRBJ2-1	ASSMLAGGPPNEQF
TRBV5-1	TRBJ2-3	ASSLGQGNTQY
TRBV7-6	TRBJ2-1	ASSLNGLENDEQF
TRBV7-2	TRBJ2-6	ASSQQASGANVLT
TRBV7-2	TRBJ2-1	ASGTGGAYNEQF
TRBV30	TRBJ2-1	AWSYSLQYNEQF
TRBV2	TRBJ2-5	ASTLAGAGETQY
TRBV5-3	TRBJ2-4	ARSLRPGEGDIQY
TRBV11-3	TRBJ1-1	ASSLDGQKGTEAF
TRBV11-3	TRBJ2-2	ASSAGQGATGELF
TRBV11-2	TRBJ1-3	ASSAQGPNTIY
TRBV19	TRBJ1-2	ASRGAAFYGYT
TRBV5-1	TRBJ1-4	ASSLAGTSNEKLF
TRBV7-2	TRBJ1-2	ASSPQTNGYT
TRBV6-5	TRBJ1-4	ASSVTGDYHEKLF
TRBV4-3	TRBJ1-2	ASSQVDGTGTPYGYT
TRBV3-1/TRBV3-2	TRBJ2-1	ASSPPGAGGQNEQF
TRBV2	TRBJ2-5	ASSEASGGQETQY
TRBV28	TRBJ2-4	ATWGKIGQGKNIQY
TRBV5-1	TRBJ2-5	ASSLSTSAQETQY
TRBV5-6	TRBJ1-6	ASSFQAHNSPLH
TRBV6-1	TRBJ1-6	ASSEAASYNSPLH
TRBV10-2	TRBJ1-1	ASTPIRGNTEAF
TRBV25-1	TRBJ2-7	ASSEGGGREQY
TRBV18	TRBJ1-6	ASSSAVPGQHNSPLH
TRBV19	TRBJ2-3	ASSAGGWSTDTQY
TRBV7-9	TRBJ2-1	ASTYNNNEQF
TRBV7-2	TRBJ2-1	ASITGGNEQF
TRBV10-3	TRBJ1-6	AISPGLNSPLH
TRBV7-9	TRBJ1-1	ASSPRYGRTEAF
TRBV5-1	TRBJ2-4	ASTGQVKNIQY
TRBV5-6	TRBJ2-2	ASSLTTGELF